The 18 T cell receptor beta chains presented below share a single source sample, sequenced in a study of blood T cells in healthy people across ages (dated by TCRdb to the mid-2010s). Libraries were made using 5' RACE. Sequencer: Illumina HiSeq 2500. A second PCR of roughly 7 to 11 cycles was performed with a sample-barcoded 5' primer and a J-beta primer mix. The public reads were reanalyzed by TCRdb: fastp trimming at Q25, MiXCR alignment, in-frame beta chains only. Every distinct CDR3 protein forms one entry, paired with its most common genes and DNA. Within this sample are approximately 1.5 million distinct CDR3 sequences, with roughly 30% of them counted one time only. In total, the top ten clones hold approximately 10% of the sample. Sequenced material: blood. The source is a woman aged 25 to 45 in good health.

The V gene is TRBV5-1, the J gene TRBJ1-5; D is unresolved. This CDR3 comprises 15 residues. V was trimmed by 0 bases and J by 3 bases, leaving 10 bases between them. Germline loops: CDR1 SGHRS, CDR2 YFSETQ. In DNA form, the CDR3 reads TGCGCCAGCAGCTTGGAGGGAGGGTACAATCAGCCCCAGCATTTT. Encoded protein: CASSLEGGYNQPQHF.

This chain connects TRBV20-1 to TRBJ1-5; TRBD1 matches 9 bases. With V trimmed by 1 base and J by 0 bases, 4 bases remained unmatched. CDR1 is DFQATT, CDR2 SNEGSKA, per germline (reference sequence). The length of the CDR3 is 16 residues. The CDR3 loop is CSARGDRAHSNQPQHF. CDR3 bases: TGCAGTGCTAGAGGGGACAGGGCACATAGCAATCAGCCCCAGCATTTT.

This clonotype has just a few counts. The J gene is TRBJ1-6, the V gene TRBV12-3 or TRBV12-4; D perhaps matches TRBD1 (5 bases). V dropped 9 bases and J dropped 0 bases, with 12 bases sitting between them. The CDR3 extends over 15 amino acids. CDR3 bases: TGTGCCAGTCTTCAACAGGACTCCTATAATTCACCCCTCCACTTT. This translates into CASLQQDSYNSPLHF.

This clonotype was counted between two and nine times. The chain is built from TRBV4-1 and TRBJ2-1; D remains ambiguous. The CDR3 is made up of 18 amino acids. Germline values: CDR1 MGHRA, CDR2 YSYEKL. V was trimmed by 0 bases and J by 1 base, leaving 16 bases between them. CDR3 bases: TGCGCCAGCAGCCAAGATCCGGCCGGCGTGGGTTCCTACAATGAGCAGTTCTTC. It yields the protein CASSQDPAGVGSYNEQFF.

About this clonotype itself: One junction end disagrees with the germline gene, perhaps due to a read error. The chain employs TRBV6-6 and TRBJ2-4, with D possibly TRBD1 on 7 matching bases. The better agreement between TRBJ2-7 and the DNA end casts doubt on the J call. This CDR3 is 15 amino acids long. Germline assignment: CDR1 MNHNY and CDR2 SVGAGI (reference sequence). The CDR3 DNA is TGTACCAGCAGTTACGGTTGGAGGGGGCGCAACGAGCAGTACTTC. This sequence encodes CTSSYGWRGRNEQYF.

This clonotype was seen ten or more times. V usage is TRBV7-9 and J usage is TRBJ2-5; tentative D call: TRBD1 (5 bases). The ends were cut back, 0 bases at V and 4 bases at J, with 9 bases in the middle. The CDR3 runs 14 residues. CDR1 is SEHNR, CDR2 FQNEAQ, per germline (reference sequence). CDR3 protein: CASSLAYQGETQYF. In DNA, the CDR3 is TGTGCCAGCAGCTTAGCTTACCAGGGAGAGACCCAGTACTTC.

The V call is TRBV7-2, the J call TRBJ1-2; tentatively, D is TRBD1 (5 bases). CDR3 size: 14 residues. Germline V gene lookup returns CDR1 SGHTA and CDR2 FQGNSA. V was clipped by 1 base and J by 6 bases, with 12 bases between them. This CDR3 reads CASSLGRQFDGYTF. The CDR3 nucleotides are TGTGCCAGCAGCTTAGGACGACAGTTTGATGGCTACACCTTC. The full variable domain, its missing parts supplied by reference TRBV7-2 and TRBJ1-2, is GAGVSQSPSNKVTEKGKDVELRCDPISGHTALYWYRQSLGQGLEFLIYFQGNSAPDKSGLPSDRFSAERTGGSVSTLTIQRTQQEDSAVYLCASSLGRQFDGYTFGSGTRLTVV.

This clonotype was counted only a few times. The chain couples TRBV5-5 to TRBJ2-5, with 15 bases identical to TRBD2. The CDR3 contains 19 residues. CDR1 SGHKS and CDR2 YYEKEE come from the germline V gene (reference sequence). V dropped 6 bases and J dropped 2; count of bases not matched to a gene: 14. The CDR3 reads CASTYGLGLAGGGQETQYF. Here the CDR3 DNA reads TGTGCCAGCACTTACGGGCTCGGACTAGCGGGAGGGGGGCAAGAGACCCAGTACTTC.

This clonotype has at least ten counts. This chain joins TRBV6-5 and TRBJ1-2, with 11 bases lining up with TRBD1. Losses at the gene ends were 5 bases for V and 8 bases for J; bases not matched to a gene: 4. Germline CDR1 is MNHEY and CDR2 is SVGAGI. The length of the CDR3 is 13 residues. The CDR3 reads CASSRGQGDGYTF. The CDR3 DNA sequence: TGTGCCAGCAGTCGGGGACAGGGGGACGGCTACACCTTC.

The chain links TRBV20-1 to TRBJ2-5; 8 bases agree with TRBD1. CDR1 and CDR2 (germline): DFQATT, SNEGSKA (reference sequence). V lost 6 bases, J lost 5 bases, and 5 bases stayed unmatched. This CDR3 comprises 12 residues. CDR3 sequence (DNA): TGCAGTGCCCGGACAGGGAGGGAGACCCAGTACTTC. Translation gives CSARTGRETQYF.

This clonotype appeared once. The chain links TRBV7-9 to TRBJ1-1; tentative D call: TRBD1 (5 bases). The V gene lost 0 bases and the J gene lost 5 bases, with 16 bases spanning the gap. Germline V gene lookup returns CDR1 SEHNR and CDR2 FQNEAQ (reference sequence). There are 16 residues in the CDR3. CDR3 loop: CASSLAQGGGRTEAFF. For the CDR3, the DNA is TGTGCCAGCAGCTTAGCCCAGGGTGGGGGTCGGACTGAAGCTTTCTTT. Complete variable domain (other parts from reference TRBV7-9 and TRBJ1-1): DTGVSQNPRHKITKRGQNVTFRCDPISEHNRLYWYRQTLGQGPEFLTYFQNEAQLEKSRLLSDRFSAERPKGSFSTLEIQRTEQGDSAMYLCASSLAQGGGRTEAFFGQGTRLTVV.

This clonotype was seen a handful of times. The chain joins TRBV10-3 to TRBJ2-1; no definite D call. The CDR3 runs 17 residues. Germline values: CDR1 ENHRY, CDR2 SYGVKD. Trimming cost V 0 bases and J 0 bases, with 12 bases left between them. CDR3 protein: CAISESWSRSSYNEQFF. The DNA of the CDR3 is TGTGCCATCAGTGAGTCGTGGTCCCGGAGCTCCTACAATGAGCAGTTCTTC.

The CDR3 DNA sequence: TGTGCCAGCAGTGAATATACCCAGGGGGCCCAGTACTTC. Its translation: CASSEYTQGAQYF. V and J are TRBV6-1 and TRBJ2-7; 8 nucleotides match TRBD1. The CDR3 contains 13 residues. V lost 2 bases, J lost 10 bases, and 7 bases stayed unmatched. CDR1 is MNHNS, CDR2 SASEGT, per germline.

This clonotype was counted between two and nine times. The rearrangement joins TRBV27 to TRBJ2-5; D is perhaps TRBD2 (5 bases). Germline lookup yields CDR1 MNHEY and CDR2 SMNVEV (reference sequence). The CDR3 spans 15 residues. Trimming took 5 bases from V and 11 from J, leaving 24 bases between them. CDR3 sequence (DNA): TGTGCCAGCAGTCTTATCGTGACTACCCCTAGGGAGCAGTACTTC. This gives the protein CASSLIVTTPREQYF.

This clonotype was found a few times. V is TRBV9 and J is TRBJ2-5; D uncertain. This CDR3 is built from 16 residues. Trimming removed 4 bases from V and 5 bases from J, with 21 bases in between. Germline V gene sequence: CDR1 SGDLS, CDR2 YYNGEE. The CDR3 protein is CASSPLGGTPQETQYF. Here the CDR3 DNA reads TGTGCCAGCAGCCCTCTCGGTGGTACCCCTCAGGAGACCCAGTACTTC.

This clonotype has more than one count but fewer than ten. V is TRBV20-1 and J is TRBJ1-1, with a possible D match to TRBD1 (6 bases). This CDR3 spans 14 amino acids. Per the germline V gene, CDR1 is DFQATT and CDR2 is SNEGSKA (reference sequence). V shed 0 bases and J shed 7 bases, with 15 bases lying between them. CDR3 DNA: TGCAGTGCTAGAGAGCCGGGACACCAGATTGAAGCTTTCTTT. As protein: CSAREPGHQIEAFF.

The CDR3 here is CASSLNPASNQPQHF. The CDR3 bases are TGCGCCAGCAGCTTGAACCCAGCCAGCAATCAGCCCCAGCATTTT. The rearrangement uses TRBV5-1 and TRBJ1-5; D unresolved. Per the germline V gene, CDR1 is SGHRS and CDR2 is YFSETQ. This CDR3 spans 15 amino acids. Trimming cost V 1 base and J 1 base, with 9 bases left between them.

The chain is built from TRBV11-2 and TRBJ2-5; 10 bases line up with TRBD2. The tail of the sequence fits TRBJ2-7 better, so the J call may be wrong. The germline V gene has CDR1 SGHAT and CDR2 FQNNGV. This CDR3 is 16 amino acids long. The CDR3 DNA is TGTGCCAGCAGCGCACAATCCGGGACTAGCGACTACGAGCAGTACTTC. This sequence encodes CASSAQSGTSDYEQYF.